Listed below are T cell receptor beta chains from one sample, sequenced in a study of blood T cell repertoires in COVID-19. The method was immunoSEQ multiplex PCR; TCRdb's version includes in-frame clones alone and lacks a portion of them. The sample has 70,000 to 90,000 clones, 83% seen once; the top ten hold about 10%. The sequenced material came from peripheral blood. Every receptor here comes from a human donor in a cohort sampled during active COVID-19. The CDR3 runs from the conserved cysteine through the conserved F or W. The D gene is left open where the match is weak. A clone size is listed for some rows: how often the clone was seen (once, few, many), or a class if it is expanded.

>many|TRBJ2-3|NA|TRBV11-2
TGTGCCAGCAGCTTATTCCTCACAGATACGCAGTATTTT
CASSLFLTDTQYF
>NA|TRBJ1-5|TRBD1|TRBV6-6
TGTGCCAGCAGTCCACCCAACATCGGGACAGGATATAGCAATCAGCCCCAGCATTTT
CASSPPNIGTGYSNQPQHF
>NA|TRBJ2-2|NA|TRBV6-2/TRBV6-3
TGTGCCAGCAGTTACTTTTTCGGCAGGGTCGACACCGGGGAGCTGTTTTTT
CASSYFFGRVDTGELFF
>NA|TRBJ2-2|TRBD2|TRBV7-3
TGTGCCAGCAGTTCCGGACTAGACGGGACCGGGGAGCTGTTTTTT
CASSSGLDGTGELFF
>NA|TRBJ1-1|NA|TRBV9
TGTGCCAGCAGCGTAGACCCCCCCCCGATTGGCAGGGAGGAGTACACTGAAGCTTTCTTT
CASSVDPPPIGREEYTEAFF
>NA|TRBJ2-1|TRBD2|TRBV2
TGTGCCAGCAGTGGGGAGGGTTTTGGCTACAATGAGCAGTTCTTC
CASSGEGFGYNEQFF
>medium-sized|TRBJ2-7|TRBD2|TRBV11-2
TGTGCCAGCAGACTAGCGGGGGGAACCTACGAGCAGTACTTC
CASRLAGGTYEQYF
>few|TRBJ1-5|NA|TRBV19
TGTGCCAGTAGTATACAGGGAGGAGAACAGCCCCAGCATTTT
CASSIQGGEQPQHF
>NA|TRBJ1-1|NA|TRBV5-6
TGTGCCAGCAGCTCGACAGTAAACACTGAAGCTTTCTTT
CASSSTVNTEAFF
>NA|TRBJ1-4|TRBD1|TRBV11-2
TGTGCCAGCAGCACACGACAGGGCAGGAATGAAAAACTGTTTTTT
CASSTRQGRNEKLFF
>NA|TRBJ1-3|NA|TRBV20-1
TGCAGTGCTAGTCCAGGAACTGGAAACACCATATATTTT
CSASPGTGNTIYF
>NA|TRBJ2-6|NA|TRBV30
TGTGCCTGGAAACAGGGAACCTCTGGGGCCAACGTCCTGACTTTC
CAWKQGTSGANVLTF
>few|TRBJ1-2|TRBD1|TRBV5-1
TGCGCCAGCAGACAGGGGCCAGACACCTATGGCTACACCTTC
CASRQGPDTYGYTF
>NA|TRBJ1-1|NA|TRBV19
TGTGCCAGTAGTTCGCGGGGGCTTACTGAAGCTTTCTTT
CASSSRGLTEAFF
>NA|TRBJ1-2|NA|TRBV15
TGTGCCACCAGCAGGGACGCGGATCGCGGCAGTTCGGGGGGCTACACCTTC
CATSRDADRGSSGGYTF
>NA|TRBJ2-1|NA|TRBV24-1
TGTGCCACCACAGGCCCGGCATACAATGAGCAGTTCTTC
CATTGPAYNEQFF
>NA|TRBJ1-4|TRBD1|TRBV7-2
TGTGCCAGCAGCCTTACATCGGGACAGATTAATGAAAAACTGTTTTTT
CASSLTSGQINEKLFF
>NA|TRBJ2-7|TRBD2|TRBV6-2/TRBV6-3
TGTGCCAGCAGTTACACGTCGACGGGGAGGTCTAGCGGGAGCTCCTACGAGCAGTACTTC
CASSYTSTGRSSGSSYEQYF
>NA|TRBJ2-7|NA|TRBV19
TGTGCCAGTAGTGCGATTAGCAGCTCCTACGAGCAGTACTTC
CASSAISSSYEQYF
>once|TRBJ2-1|TRBD1|TRBV6-2/TRBV6-3
TGTGCCAGCAGTTACCGGCGGACAGGGGGTCTAAGCTCCTACAATGAGCAGTTCTTC
CASSYRRTGGLSSYNEQFF
>NA|TRBJ2-1|NA|TRBV5-1
TGCGCCAGCAGCCCTAACGGCCCGGGGAATGAGCAGTTCTTC
CASSPNGPGNEQFF
>NA|TRBJ2-7|TRBD1|TRBV3-1/TRBV3-2
TGTGCCAGCAGCCAAGCCGCAGGGGGCGGCGAGCAGTACTTC
CASSQAAGGGEQYF
>NA|TRBJ1-3|NA|TRBV5-4
TGTGCCAGCAGCCTCTTTCACGGGGATATCGGAAACACCATATATTTT
CASSLFHGDIGNTIYF
>NA|TRBJ2-3|TRBD2|TRBV28
TGTGCCAGCAAAGTGGGACTAGCGGGAGGGGGTACGCAGTATTTT
CASKVGLAGGGTQYF
>NA|TRBJ1-4|NA|TRBV2
TGTGCCAGCAGTTATAGCCAGCCACAGGCCCTCTTT
CASSYSQPQALF
>NA|TRBJ2-5|NA|TRBV11-3
TGTGCCAGCAGCTTATCGTCGGGAGTTTGGGAGACCCAGTACTTC
CASSLSSGVWETQYF
>NA|TRBJ1-1|NA|TRBV11-2
TGTGCCAGCAGCTCAGGCAGGGTGACTGAAGCTTTCTTT
CASSSGRVTEAFF
>NA|TRBJ1-6|TRBD1|TRBV20-1
TGCAGTGCTAGTCCCTACGATGGGACAGGAAATTCACCCCTCCACTTT
CSASPYDGTGNSPLHF
>NA|TRBJ1-3|TRBD1|TRBV10-2
TGCGCCAGCATGGCAAGACTACAGGGGCTGGGTGGAAACACCATATATTTT
CASMARLQGLGGNTIYF
>NA|TRBJ2-7|NA|TRBV7-2
TGTGCCAGCAGCTTGCAGGGAAGCTCCTACGAGCAGTACTTC
CASSLQGSSYEQYF
>NA|TRBJ2-3|NA|TRBV19
TGTGCCAGTAGCGGCACTCAGGCTAGCACAGATACGCAGTATTTT
CASSGTQASTDTQYF
>NA|TRBJ2-2|TRBD1|TRBV7-3
TGTGCCAGCAGCATCGACAGGGTTGACACCGGGGAGCTGTTTTTT
CASSIDRVDTGELFF
>NA|TRBJ2-1|TRBD2|TRBV28
TGTGCCAGCAGCGTTTCCGGGACTAGCGGGAAAAATGAGCAGTTCTTC
CASSVSGTSGKNEQFF
>NA|TRBJ1-5|NA|TRBV5-1
TGCGCCAGCAGCCTGAGCGGAGCAGGGGCCAATCAGCCCCAGCATTTT
CASSLSGAGANQPQHF
>NA|TRBJ2-1|TRBD1|TRBV2
TGTGCCAGCAGCGGACAGGTCTCCTACAATGAGCAGTTCTTC
CASSGQVSYNEQFF
>NA|TRBJ1-2|NA|TRBV28
TGTGCCAGCAGTTTATTCAGGGACTACACCTTC
CASSLFRDYTF
>few|TRBJ2-1|NA|TRBV7-2
TGTGCCAGCACCCTTTTCGCAGGCAACAATGAGCAGTTCTTC
CASTLFAGNNEQFF
>NA|TRBJ2-7|NA|TRBV2
TGTGCCAGCACACAACTAACCTTGCAGTACTTC
CASTQLTLQYF
>few|TRBJ1-6|NA|TRBV7-3
TGTGCCAGCAGCTTATCTGGCATCTCCTATAATTCACCCCTCCACTTT
CASSLSGISYNSPLHF
>NA|TRBJ1-5|TRBD1|TRBV5-6
TGTGCCAGCAGCTTGTCGAAGGGGGCCCTGGCTTCTAGTCAGCCCCAGCATTTT
CASSLSKGALASSQPQHF
>NA|TRBJ2-4|NA|TRBV10-2
TGCGCCAGCAGCACCCGACAGGCACTAGCCAAAAACATTCAGTACTTC
CASSTRQALAKNIQYF
>NA|TRBJ1-2|NA|TRBV12-3/TRBV12-4
TGTGCCAGCAGCCTACTTAGCGACTACACCTTC
CASSLLSDYTF
>NA|TRBJ2-5|TRBD1|TRBV5-4
TGTGCCAGCAGCTTGGATTGGGGACAGAAAGAGACCCAGTACTTC
CASSLDWGQKETQYF
>NA|TRBJ1-5|TRBD1|TRBV19
TGTGCCAGTCAAAGCATCGCAGGGGGCAGGCAGCCCCAGCATTTT
CASQSIAGGRQPQHF
>NA|TRBJ1-3|NA|TRBV6-5
TGTGCCAGCAGGATGGACAGTCCCTCTGGAAACACCATATATTTT
CASRMDSPSGNTIYF
>NA|TRBJ2-2|NA|TRBV5-5
TGTGCCAGCAGTTCAAGCGGGCAGAACACCGGGGAGCTGTTTTTT
CASSSSGQNTGELFF
>once|TRBJ2-1|TRBD2|TRBV7-2
TGTGCCAGCAGCTTCAACGGGGGGTCCAATGAGCAGTTCTTC
CASSFNGGSNEQFF